Detailed here is one T cell receptor (beta chain). No antigen is known for it. The table came from immunoSEQ multiplex PCR; TCRdb's copy has only in-frame clones and leaves some out. The table shows some 90,000 clones, with over 70% occurring only once. The time point is: baseline, week 1 (first vaccination visit). This sample's treatment: pre-vaccination baseline after standard-of-care therapy. The data originate from a study of a mutant IDH1 vaccine in newly diagnosed glioma. Study details: Among treated patients, about 60% were male and around 40% female, and mean age was approximately 43 years. Every participant had undergone radiotherapy, temozolomide, or both before, and most underwent both.

The CDR3 covers 15 residues. CDR1 and CDR2 (germline): SEHNR, FQNEAQ (reference sequence). With 4 bases clipped from V and 10 bases from J, the junction kept 8 bases outside the gene matches. Whole-study findings and limits: The study observed vaccine-induced immune responses in roughly 93% of patients. Changes in top peripheral clonotypes did not appear linked to pseudoprogression.

V usage is TRBV7-9 and J usage is TRBJ1-6; 9 nucleotides match TRBD1. The TCR comes from a middle-aged man with glioma. Some clones in this sample may be carry-over from other donors' samples. The material was PBMCs, obtained from a glioma patient treated with radiotherapy, temozolomide or both. CDR3 amino acids: CASSSTGGARSPLHF. The CDR3 bases are TGTGCCAGCAGCTCCACAGGGGGCGCACGGTCACCCCTCCACTTT.